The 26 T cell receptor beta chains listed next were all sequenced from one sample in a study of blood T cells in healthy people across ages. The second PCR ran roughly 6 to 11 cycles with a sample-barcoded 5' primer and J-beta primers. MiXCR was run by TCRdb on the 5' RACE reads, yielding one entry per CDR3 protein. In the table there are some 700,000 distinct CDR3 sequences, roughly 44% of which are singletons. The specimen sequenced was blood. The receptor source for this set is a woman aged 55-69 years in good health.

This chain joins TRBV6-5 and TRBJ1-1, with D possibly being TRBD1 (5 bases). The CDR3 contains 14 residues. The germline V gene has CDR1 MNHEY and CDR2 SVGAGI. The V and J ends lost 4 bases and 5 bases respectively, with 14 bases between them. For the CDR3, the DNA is TGTGCCAGCAGTTCGCTCAAGAAGGGGACTGAAGCTTTCTTT. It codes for CASSSLKKGTEAFF.

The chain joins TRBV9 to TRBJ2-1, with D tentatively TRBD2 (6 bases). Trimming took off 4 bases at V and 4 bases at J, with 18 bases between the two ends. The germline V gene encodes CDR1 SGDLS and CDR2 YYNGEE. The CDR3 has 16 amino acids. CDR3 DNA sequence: TGTGCCAGCAGCTCTAGACTAGTCGCCTTTTACAATGAGCAGTTCTTC. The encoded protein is CASSSRLVAFYNEQFF. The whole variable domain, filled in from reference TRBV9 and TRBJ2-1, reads DSGVTQTPKHLITATGQRVTLRCSPRSGDLSVYWYQQSLDQGLQFLIQYYNGEERAKGNILERFSAQQFPDLHSELNLSSLELGDSALYFCASSSRLVAFYNEQFFGPGTRLTVL.

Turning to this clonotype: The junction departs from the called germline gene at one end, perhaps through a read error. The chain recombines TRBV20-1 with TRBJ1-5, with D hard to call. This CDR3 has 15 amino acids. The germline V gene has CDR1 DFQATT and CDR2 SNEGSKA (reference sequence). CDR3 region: CSTRPDGYSNQPQHF. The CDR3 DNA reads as TGCAGTACTAGACCGGACGGATATAGCAATCAGCCCCAGCATTTT.

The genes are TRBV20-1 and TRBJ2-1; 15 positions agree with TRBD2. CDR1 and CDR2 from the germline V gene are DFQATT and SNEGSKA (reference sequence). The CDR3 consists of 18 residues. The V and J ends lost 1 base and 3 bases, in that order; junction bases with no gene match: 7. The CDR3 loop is CSARGSGLAGGDYNEQFF. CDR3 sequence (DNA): TGCAGTGCTAGAGGTTCCGGACTAGCGGGAGGGGACTACAATGAGCAGTTCTTC.

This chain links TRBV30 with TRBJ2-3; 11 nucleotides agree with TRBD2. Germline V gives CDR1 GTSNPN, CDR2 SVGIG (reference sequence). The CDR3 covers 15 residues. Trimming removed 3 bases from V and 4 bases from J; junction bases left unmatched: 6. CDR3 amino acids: CAWSNLAGGSDTQYF. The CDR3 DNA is TGTGCCTGGAGCAATCTAGCGGGGGGATCAGATACGCAGTATTTT.

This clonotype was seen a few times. The CDR3 is CSATSGHQETQYF. Written as DNA, the CDR3 is TGCAGTGCGACTAGCGGACACCAAGAGACCCAGTACTTC. The genes are TRBV20-1 and TRBJ2-5, with TRBD2 matching over 9 bases. CDR3 length equals 13 residues. Germline trimming cut 6 bases from V and 0 bases from J; bases unmatched to any gene: 2. Germline V gives CDR1 DFQATT, CDR2 SNEGSKA (reference sequence).

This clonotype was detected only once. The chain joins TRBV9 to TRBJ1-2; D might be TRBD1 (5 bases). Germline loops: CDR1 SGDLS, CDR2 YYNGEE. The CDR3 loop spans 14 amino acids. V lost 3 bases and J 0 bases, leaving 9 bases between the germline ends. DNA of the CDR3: TGTGCCAGCAGCGGGACAAAGACTAACTATGGCTACACCTTC. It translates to CASSGTKTNYGYTF.

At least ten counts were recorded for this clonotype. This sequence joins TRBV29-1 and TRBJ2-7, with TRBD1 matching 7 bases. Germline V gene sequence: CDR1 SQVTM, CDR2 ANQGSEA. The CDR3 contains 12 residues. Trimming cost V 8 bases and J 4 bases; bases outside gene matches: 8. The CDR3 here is CSFRGGSYEQYF. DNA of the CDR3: TGCAGCTTCAGAGGGGGCTCTTACGAGCAGTACTTC.

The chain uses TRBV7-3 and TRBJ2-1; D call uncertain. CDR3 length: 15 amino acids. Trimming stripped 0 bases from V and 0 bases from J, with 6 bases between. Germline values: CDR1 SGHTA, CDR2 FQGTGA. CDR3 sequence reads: CASSLTYSSYNEQFF. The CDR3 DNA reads TGTGCCAGCAGCTTAACGTATAGCTCCTACAATGAGCAGTTCTTC.

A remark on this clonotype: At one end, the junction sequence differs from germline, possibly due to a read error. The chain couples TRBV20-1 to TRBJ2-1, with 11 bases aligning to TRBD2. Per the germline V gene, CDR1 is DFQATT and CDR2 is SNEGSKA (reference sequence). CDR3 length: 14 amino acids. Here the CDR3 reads CSASPLAGVIEQFF. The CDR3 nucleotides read TGCAGCGCTAGTCCACTAGCGGGGGTAATCGAGCAGTTCTTC.

The CDR3 loop reads CASSEVLGTYEQYF. The CDR3 DNA follows: TGTGCCAGCAGTGAAGTATTAGGTACCTACGAGCAGTACTTC. The V call is TRBV2, the J call TRBJ2-7; D not certain. This CDR3 is built from 14 residues. Germline values: CDR1 SNHLY, CDR2 FYNNEI. With 1 base removed from V and 2 bases from J, the gap between germline ends came to 9 bases.

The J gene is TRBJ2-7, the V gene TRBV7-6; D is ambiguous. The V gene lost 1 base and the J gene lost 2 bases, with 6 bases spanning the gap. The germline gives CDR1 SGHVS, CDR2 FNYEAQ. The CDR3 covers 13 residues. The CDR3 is CASSLEVAYEQYF. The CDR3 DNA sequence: TGTGCCAGCAGCTTAGAAGTAGCCTACGAGCAGTACTTC. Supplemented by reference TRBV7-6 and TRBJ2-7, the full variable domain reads GAGVSQSPRYKVTKRGQDVALRCDPISGHVSLYWYRQALGQGPEFLTYFNYEAQQDKSGLPNDRFSAERPEGSISTLTIQRTEQRDSAMYRCASSLEVAYEQYFGPGTRLTVT.

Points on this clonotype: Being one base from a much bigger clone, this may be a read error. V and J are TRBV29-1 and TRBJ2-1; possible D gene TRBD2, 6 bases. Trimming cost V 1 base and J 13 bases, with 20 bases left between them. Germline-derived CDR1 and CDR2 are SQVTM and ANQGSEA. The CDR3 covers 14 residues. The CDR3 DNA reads TGCAGCGTTGAAGGGGGAGGAGTAGGAAAGACCCAGTTCTTC. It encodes CSVEGGGVGKTQFF.

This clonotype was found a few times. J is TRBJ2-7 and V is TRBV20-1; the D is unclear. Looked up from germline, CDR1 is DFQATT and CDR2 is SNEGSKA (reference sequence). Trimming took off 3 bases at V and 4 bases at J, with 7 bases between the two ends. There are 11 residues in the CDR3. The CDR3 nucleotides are TGCAGTGCTAGTGGGCAATACGAGCAGTACTTC. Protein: CSASGQYEQYF.

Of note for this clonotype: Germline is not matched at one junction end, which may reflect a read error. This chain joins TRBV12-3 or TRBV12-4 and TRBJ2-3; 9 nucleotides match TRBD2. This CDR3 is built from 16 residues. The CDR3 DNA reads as TGTGCCAGCAGTTTGACTAGCGGAGTTAGAGCAGATGCGCAGTATTTT. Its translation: CASSLTSGVRADAQYF.

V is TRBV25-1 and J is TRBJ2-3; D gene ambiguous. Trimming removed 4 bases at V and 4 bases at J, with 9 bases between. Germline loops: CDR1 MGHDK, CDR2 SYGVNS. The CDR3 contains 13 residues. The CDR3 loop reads CASSVGFADTQYF. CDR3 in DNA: TGTGCCAGCAGTGTAGGGTTTGCAGATACGCAGTATTTT.

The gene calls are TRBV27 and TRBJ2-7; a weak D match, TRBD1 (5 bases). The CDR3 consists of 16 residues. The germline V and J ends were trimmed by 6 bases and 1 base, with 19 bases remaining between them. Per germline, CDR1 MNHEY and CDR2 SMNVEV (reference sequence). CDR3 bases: TGTGCCAGCAGATACGGGTCCAGGGCGCGTTCCTACGAGCAGTACTTC. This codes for CASRYGSRARSYEQYF.

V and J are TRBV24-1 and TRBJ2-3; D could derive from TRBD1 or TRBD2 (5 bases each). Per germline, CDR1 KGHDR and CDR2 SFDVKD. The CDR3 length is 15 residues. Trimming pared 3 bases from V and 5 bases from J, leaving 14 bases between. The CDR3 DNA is TGTGCCACCAGTGATCCTACTCAGAGGGGAGATACGCAGTATTTT. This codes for CATSDPTQRGDTQYF.

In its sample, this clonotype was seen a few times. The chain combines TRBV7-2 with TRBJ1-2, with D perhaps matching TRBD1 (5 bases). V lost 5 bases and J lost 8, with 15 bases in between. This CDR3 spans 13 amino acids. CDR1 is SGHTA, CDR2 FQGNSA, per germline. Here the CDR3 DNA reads TGTGCCAGCAGCCGCGGGACGGTCGGAGGCTACACCTTC. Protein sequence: CASSRGTVGGYTF.

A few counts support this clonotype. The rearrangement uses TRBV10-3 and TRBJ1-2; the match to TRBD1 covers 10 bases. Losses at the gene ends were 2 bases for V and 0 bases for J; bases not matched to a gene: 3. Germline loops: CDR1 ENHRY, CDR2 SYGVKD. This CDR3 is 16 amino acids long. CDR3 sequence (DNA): TGTGCCATCAGTGAGGGACAGGGGGGCGCTAACTATGGCTACACCTTC. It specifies CAISEGQGGANYGYTF.

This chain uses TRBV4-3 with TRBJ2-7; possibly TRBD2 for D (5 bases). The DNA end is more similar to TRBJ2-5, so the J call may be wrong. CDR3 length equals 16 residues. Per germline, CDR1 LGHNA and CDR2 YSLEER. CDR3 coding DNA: TGCGCCAGCAGCCAAGACGGCGGTACGGGAACGGGGACCCAGTACTTC. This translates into CASSQDGGTGTGTQYF.

This chain's CDR3 is CASSQLLATSTDTQYF. As DNA, the CDR3 is TGTGCCAGCAGCCAACTTCTAGCGACTAGCACAGATACGCAGTATTTT. This sequence joins TRBV3-1 and TRBJ2-3; D might be TRBD2 (6 bases). Germline-derived CDR1 and CDR2 are LGHDT and YNNKEL (reference sequence). V lost 2 bases, J lost 0 bases, and 12 bases lay in between. The CDR3 extends over 16 amino acids.

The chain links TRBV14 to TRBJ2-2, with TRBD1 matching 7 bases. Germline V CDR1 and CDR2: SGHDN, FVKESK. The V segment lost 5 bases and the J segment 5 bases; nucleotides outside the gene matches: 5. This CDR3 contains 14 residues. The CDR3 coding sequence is TGTGCCAGCAGCAACAGGGGACGAACCGGGGAGCTGTTTTTT. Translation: CASSNRGRTGELFF. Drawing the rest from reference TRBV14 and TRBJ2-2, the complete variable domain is EAGVTQFPSHSVIEKGQTVTLRCDPISGHDNLYWYRRVMGKEIKFLLHFVKESKQDESGMPNNRFLAERTGGTYSTLKVQPAELEDSGVYFCASSNRGRTGELFFGEGSRLTVL.

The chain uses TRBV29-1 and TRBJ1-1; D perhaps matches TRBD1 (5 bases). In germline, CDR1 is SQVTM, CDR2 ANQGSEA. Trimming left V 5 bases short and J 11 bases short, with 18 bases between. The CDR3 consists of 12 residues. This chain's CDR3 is CSVTTRTFPAFF. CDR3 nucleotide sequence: TGCAGCGTTACCACCCGGACATTCCCGGCTTTCTTT.

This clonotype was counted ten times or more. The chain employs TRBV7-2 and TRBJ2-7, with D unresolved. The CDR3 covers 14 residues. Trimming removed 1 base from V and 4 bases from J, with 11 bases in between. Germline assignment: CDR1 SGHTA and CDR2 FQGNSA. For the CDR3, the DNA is TGTGCCAGCAGCTTAGTACAGCTCTTGTACGAGCAGTACTTC. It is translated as CASSLVQLLYEQYF.

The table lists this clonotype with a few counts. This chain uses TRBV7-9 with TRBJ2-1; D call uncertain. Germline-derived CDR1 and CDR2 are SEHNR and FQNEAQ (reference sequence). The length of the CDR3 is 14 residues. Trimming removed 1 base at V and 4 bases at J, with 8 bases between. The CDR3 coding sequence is TGTGCCAGCAGCTTAGAGCTCAGTTACAATGAGCAGTTCTTC. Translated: CASSLELSYNEQFF.